Listed below are T cell receptor beta chains from one sample, sequenced in a study of blood T cell repertoires in COVID-19. Sequencing was performed with immunoSEQ multiplex PCR; in TCRdb, only in-frame clones are kept and a portion is missing. The table has roughly 180,000 clones, over 70% seen once; the top ten hold approximately 13%. The sample consisted of PBMCs or T cells enriched from blood (not recorded which). These receptors were collected from an older woman who had recovered from COVID-19. Each CDR3 is given with its conserved first and last residue. Fields, in order: D gene, J gene, V gene, clone size, CDR3 DNA, CDR3 protein. A D gene is named only where the DNA matches it firmly. Clone sizes are given selectively: once, few, many, or a class where the clone is expanded.

D: NA
J: TRBJ1-2
V: TRBV7-9
size: NA
DNA: TGTGCCAGCAGCAACCTACAGGGAAGGGGCTACACCTTC
CDR3: CASSNLQGRGYTF

D: NA
J: TRBJ1-6
V: TRBV4-2
size: NA
DNA: TGTGCCAGCAGCCAAGAATCTCGTACAGCAAATTCACCCCTCCACTTT
CDR3: CASSQESRTANSPLHF

D: NA
J: TRBJ2-1
V: TRBV24-1
size: NA
DNA: TGTGCCACCAGTGATCCTTCCACAGGTGACAATGAGCAGTTCTTC
CDR3: CATSDPSTGDNEQFF

D: TRBD1
J: TRBJ1-1
V: TRBV7-3
size: NA
DNA: TGTGCCAGCAGCTTCGGACAGGGTGGTGAAGCTTTCTTT
CDR3: CASSFGQGGEAFF

D: NA
J: TRBJ1-1
V: TRBV5-4
size: NA
DNA: TGTGCCAGCAGCCCGGGCGGGAGTCTGGTCGTTGAAGCTTTCTTT
CDR3: CASSPGGSLVVEAFF

D: NA
J: TRBJ1-4
V: TRBV5-1
size: few
DNA: TGCGCCAGCAGCCATGGGCCAGGCCTTAATGAAAAACTGTTTTTT
CDR3: CASSHGPGLNEKLFF

D: NA
J: TRBJ2-5
V: TRBV5-1
size: NA
DNA: TGCGCCAGCAGCCCGTCGCCGGGGAACCAAGAGACCCAGTACTTC
CDR3: CASSPSPGNQETQYF

D: TRBD2
J: TRBJ2-3
V: TRBV19
size: NA
DNA: TGTGCCAGTAGTCCCCTAGCGGGGGGTTTGGCGCAGTATTTT
CDR3: CASSPLAGGLAQYF

D: NA
J: TRBJ2-7
V: TRBV9
size: NA
DNA: TGTGCCAGCAGCTTACAGACAGAGCCCTACGAGCAGTACTTC
CDR3: CASSLQTEPYEQYF

D: NA
J: TRBJ1-5
V: TRBV28
size: NA
DNA: TGTGCCAGCAGCCACTCCGACCACAGGGTCAATCAGCCCCAGCATTTT
CDR3: CASSHSDHRVNQPQHF

D: NA
J: TRBJ1-1
V: TRBV10-2
size: NA
DNA: TGCGCCAGCATTCTGGCAGGCAACACTGAAGCTTTCTTT
CDR3: CASILAGNTEAFF

D: TRBD2
J: TRBJ2-1
V: TRBV4-1
size: NA
DNA: TGCGCCAGCAGCCAAGGACCTCAGCGGGGGGGCGACAATGAGCAGTTCTTC
CDR3: CASSQGPQRGGDNEQFF

D: TRBD1
J: TRBJ1-2
V: TRBV7-2
size: NA
DNA: TGTGCCAGCAGCTTAGTCGGCGGGGACAGTTCCTATGGCTACACCTTC
CDR3: CASSLVGGDSSYGYTF

D: NA
J: TRBJ2-7
V: TRBV19
size: once
DNA: TGTGCCAGTAGTATCAGGGCCACATACTACGAGCAGTACTTC
CDR3: CASSIRATYYEQYF

D: TRBD1
J: TRBJ2-7
V: TRBV4-2
size: NA
DNA: TGTGCCAGCAGCCAAGCTAAGGGACAGGGTTACGAGCAGTACTTC
CDR3: CASSQAKGQGYEQYF

D: TRBD2
J: TRBJ2-3
V: TRBV2
size: NA
DNA: TGTGCCAGCTCCTGGGGGACTAGCGGCACAGATACGCAGTATTTT
CDR3: CASSWGTSGTDTQYF

D: NA
J: TRBJ1-2
V: TRBV4-1
size: once
DNA: TGCGCCAGCAGCCAAGATATGTCCAGAAACTATGGCTACACCTTC
CDR3: CASSQDMSRNYGYTF

D: TRBD2
J: TRBJ2-7
V: TRBV5-3
size: NA
DNA: TGTGCCAGAAGCGCGGGACTAGCGGGAGAGAGCTCCTACGAGCAGTACTTC
CDR3: CARSAGLAGESSYEQYF

D: NA
J: TRBJ1-1
V: TRBV18
size: NA
DNA: TGTGCCAGCTCACCATCAGGTATGAACACTGAAGCTTTCTTT
CDR3: CASSPSGMNTEAFF

D: TRBD2
J: TRBJ2-1
V: TRBV19
size: NA
DNA: TGTGCCAGTAGTAACCAGGGACTAGCGGGAGTAAATGAGCAGTTCTTC
CDR3: CASSNQGLAGVNEQFF

D: TRBD1
J: TRBJ1-2
V: TRBV7-8
size: NA
DNA: TGTGCCAGCAGCTACGCGGACAGGGGGGGATATGGCTACACCTTC
CDR3: CASSYADRGGYGYTF

D: NA
J: TRBJ1-6
V: TRBV2
size: NA
DNA: TGTGCCAGCAGTGCCCAAGGGGTTCAGGCTTCACCCCTCCACTTT
CDR3: CASSAQGVQASPLHF

D: TRBD2
J: TRBJ2-2
V: TRBV7-9
size: NA
DNA: TGTGCCAGCAGCCTCTATGGACTAGCGGGAGGGCCCCCCGGGGAGCTGTTTTTT
CDR3: CASSLYGLAGGPPGELFF

D: NA
J: TRBJ1-3
V: TRBV6-5
size: NA
DNA: TGTGCCAGCAGGAGCGTCGGCTCTGGAAACACCATATATTTT
CDR3: CASRSVGSGNTIYF

D: TRBD2
J: TRBJ2-1
V: TRBV5-1
size: few
DNA: TGCGCCAGCAGCAAACTACTAGCGGACCTATCCTACAATGAGCAGTTCTTC
CDR3: CASSKLLADLSYNEQFF

D: NA
J: TRBJ1-2
V: TRBV20-1
size: NA
DNA: TGCAGTGCTAGTAGCCCTAACTATGGCTACACCTTC
CDR3: CSASSPNYGYTF

D: TRBD1
J: TRBJ2-3
V: TRBV7-6
size: NA
DNA: TGTGCCAGCAGCCCGACAGGGGGCGGCACAGATACGCAGTATTTT
CDR3: CASSPTGGGTDTQYF

D: NA
J: TRBJ1-1
V: TRBV9
size: NA
DNA: TGTGCCAGCAGCGTAGCTCCAGACACTGAAGCTTTCTTT
CDR3: CASSVAPDTEAFF

D: TRBD1
J: TRBJ1-2
V: TRBV11-1
size: NA
DNA: TGTGCCAGCGGTACGACAGGGGGCGCGGTAGGCTACACCTTC
CDR3: CASGTTGGAVGYTF